The 19 T cell receptor beta chains reported below all come from one sample, sequenced in a study of shared clonotypes between healthy human individuals. The repertoire was sequenced with immunoSEQ multiplex PCR; TCRdb's copy has only in-frame clones and lacks some. The sample consists of approximately 720,000 clones, about 91% of them appearing once. It was CD45RO-negative cells, positively selected for CCR7, that made up naive CD8 cells, with terminally differentiated effector memory CD45RA+ cells excluded. Specimen: naive CD8+ T cells sorted from blood. These receptors were collected from a man aged 25 to 45 in good health.

This clone was counted once. J is TRBJ2-1 and V is TRBV27, with a possible D match to TRBD1 (6 bases). CDR1 MNHEY and CDR2 SMNVEV come from the germline V gene (reference sequence). V shed 5 bases and J shed 5 bases, with 10 bases lying between them. The CDR3 totals 13 residues. CDR3 DNA: TGTGCCAGCAGTACGGACAGACACAATGAGCAGTTCTTC. Translation: CASSTDRHNEQFF.

This clone has just one count. The CDR3 region is CASTPGGNEQFF. The CDR3 region has the DNA TGTGCCAGCACTCCAGGTGGGAATGAGCAGTTCTTC. The gene calls are TRBV5-5 and TRBJ2-1; D is ambiguous. Trimming took 6 bases from V and 7 from J, leaving 11 bases between them. The CDR3 consists of 12 residues. CDR1 and CDR2 (germline): SGHKS, YYEKEE (reference sequence).

The J gene is TRBJ2-1, the V gene TRBV2; 7 bases match TRBD2. The CDR3 has 15 residues. Germline V gives CDR1 SNHLY, CDR2 FYNNEI. After removal of 1 base from V and 3 bases from J, the junction contained 3 bases not matched to a gene. CDR3 region: CASSEGGGFYNEQFF. The CDR3 region has the DNA TGTGCCAGCAGTGAAGGCGGGGGATTCTACAATGAGCAGTTCTTC.

The V and J genes are TRBV19 and TRBJ2-1, with D perhaps matching TRBD1 (6 bases). In germline, CDR1 is LNHDA, CDR2 SQIVND (reference sequence). The CDR3 has 16 amino acids. V was shortened by 6 bases and J by 0 bases, with 15 bases between the two germline ends. CDR3 bases: TGTGCCAGTAGCCTCTCCTTGGGGGCCTCCTACAATGAGCAGTTCTTC. Residues: CASSLSLGASYNEQFF.

The chain couples TRBV12-5 to TRBJ2-1; D may be TRBD1 or TRBD2 (5 bases each). V was clipped by 5 bases and J by 5 bases, with 10 bases between them. CDR1 is LGHNT, CDR2 FRNRAP, per germline. The CDR3 is made up of 13 amino acids. The CDR3 spells CASGRGRNNEQFF. The DNA of the CDR3 is TGTGCTAGTGGTCGGGGCAGAAACAATGAGCAGTTCTTC.

The chain employs TRBV6-5 and TRBJ1-2; TRBD1 matches at 7 bases. With V trimmed by 5 bases and J by 5 bases, 8 bases remained unmatched. This CDR3 is built from 14 residues. CDR1 and CDR2 from the germline V gene are MNHEY and SVGAGI. CDR3 in amino acids: CASSGSQGPYGYTF. The CDR3 nucleotides are TGTGCCAGCAGTGGCTCACAGGGGCCTTATGGCTACACCTTC.

The chain recombines TRBV14 with TRBJ2-7; D may be TRBD2 (6 bases). Germline V gives CDR1 SGHDN, CDR2 FVKESK. V was pared by 2 bases and J by 2 bases, with 10 bases between. The CDR3 sequence is 14 residues long. In nucleotides, the CDR3 is TGTGCCAGCAGCCAACCGGGACTGACCTACGAGCAGTACTTC. Encoded protein: CASSQPGLTYEQYF.

V gene TRBV7-9 combines with J gene TRBJ1-1, with a tentative D call TRBD1 (6 bases). The germline V gene encodes CDR1 SEHNR and CDR2 FQNEAQ (reference sequence). This CDR3 contains 13 residues. V was clipped by 3 bases and J by 6 bases, with 11 bases between them. The CDR3 DNA follows: TGTGCCAGCAGCTTGGCCAGGGGACCTGAAGCTTTCTTT. Translated: CASSLARGPEAFF. Variable domain in full (rest from reference TRBV7-9 and TRBJ1-1): DTGVSQNPRHKITKRGQNVTFRCDPISEHNRLYWYRQTLGQGPEFLTYFQNEAQLEKSRLLSDRFSAERPKGSFSTLEIQRTEQGDSAMYLCASSLARGPEAFFGQGTRLTVV.

This chain uses TRBV14 with TRBJ2-3, with no clear D. CDR3 size: 13 residues. Trimming took off 1 base at V and 3 bases at J, with 5 bases between the two ends. Germline lookup yields CDR1 SGHDN and CDR2 FVKESK. Here the CDR3 DNA reads TGTGCCAGCAGCCAAGCTCAGACAGATACGCAGTATTTT. Translation gives CASSQAQTDTQYF. Full variable domain (missing parts from reference TRBV14 and TRBJ2-3): EAGVTQFPSHSVIEKGQTVTLRCDPISGHDNLYWYRRVMGKEIKFLLHFVKESKQDESGMPNNRFLAERTGGTYSTLKVQPAELEDSGVYFCASSQAQTDTQYFGPGTRLTVL.

Concerning this clone: Relative to the germline gene, one junction end is altered; a read error may explain this. In the same sample, other DNA sequences code for this CDR3. The CDR3 sequence is CATSRDPVSLGAQPTNEQFF. The CDR3 DNA is TGCGCCACCAGCAGAGATCCGGTGTCGTTAGGGGCCCAACCCACCAATGAGCAGTTCTTC. This sequence joins TRBV15 and TRBJ2-1; a weak D match, TRBD1 (5 bases). Germline V gene lookup returns CDR1 LNHNV and CDR2 YYDKDF (reference sequence). The CDR3 totals 20 residues.

V usage is TRBV28 and J usage is TRBJ2-2; TRBD1 aligns across 7 bases. Trimming cost V 3 bases and J 5 bases; bases outside gene matches: 9. The germline V gene has CDR1 MDHEN and CDR2 SYDVKM. The CDR3 contains 16 residues. CDR3 loop: CASSLLRVQGTGELFF. The CDR3 DNA is TGTGCCAGCAGTTTGCTCCGGGTACAGGGGACCGGGGAGCTGTTTTTT.

This clone was detected only once. This chain links TRBV5-5 with TRBJ2-5; possibly TRBD1 for D (6 bases). The DNA end is more similar to TRBJ2-7, so the J call may be wrong. The CDR3 is 14 residues long. The V gene's germline CDR1 is SGHKS and CDR2 YYEKEE (reference sequence). The CDR3 nucleotides read TGTGCCAGCAGGGGGTTTGTCTCAGGGGACGAGCAGTACTTC. Encoded protein: CASRGFVSGDEQYF.

A remark on this clone: This CDR3 is also generated by other DNA sequences in the sample. This chain connects TRBV5-1 to TRBJ2-3; D possibly corresponds to TRBD1 (5 bases). The V and J ends lost 0 bases and 3 bases respectively, with 11 bases between them. Germline CDR1 and CDR2: SGHRS and YFSETQ. The CDR3 totals 15 residues. In DNA, the CDR3 is TGCGCCAGCAGCTTGGTCCAGGGTCGGACAGATACGCAGTATTTT. It encodes CASSLVQGRTDTQYF.

V gene TRBV6-6 combines with J gene TRBJ1-1; 9 bases fit TRBD1. This CDR3 spans 14 amino acids. Unmatched junction bases numbered 4, after V lost 5 bases and J lost 3 bases. CDR1 and CDR2 from the germline V gene are MNHNY and SVGAGI (reference sequence). The CDR3 coding sequence is TGTGCCAGCAGTCACGGGACAGGGTACACTGAAGCTTTCTTT. This codes for CASSHGTGYTEAFF.

The chain employs TRBV25-1 and TRBJ1-2; the D is unclear. CDR3 size: 15 residues. Deletions cut 4 bases from V and 4 bases from J, with 16 bases between. From germline, CDR1 is MGHDK and CDR2 SYGVNS. The CDR3 protein is CASSGTSWWGYGYTF. CDR3 DNA sequence: TGTGCCAGCAGTGGGACTTCATGGTGGGGCTATGGCTACACCTTC.

The chain uses TRBV27 and TRBJ2-7; 8 bases align to TRBD1. The CDR3 sequence is 14 residues long. The V and J ends lost 5 bases and 1 base, in that order; junction bases with no gene match: 4. Germline CDR1 MNHEY, CDR2 SMNVEV (reference sequence). This chain's CDR3 is CASSTGTGSYEQYF. The CDR3 bases are TGTGCCAGCAGTACCGGGACAGGATCCTACGAGCAGTACTTC.

V gene TRBV5-1 combines with J gene TRBJ2-7; 9 positions match TRBD1. This CDR3 comprises 14 residues. Germline assignment: CDR1 SGHRS and CDR2 YFSETQ. J gave up 4 bases and V 2 bases, and 4 bases lay outside the gene matches. The CDR3 DNA reads TGCGCCAGCAGCTTTGGACAGGGGTTATACGAGCAGTACTTC. It specifies CASSFGQGLYEQYF. Looking up the rest from reference TRBV5-1 and TRBJ2-7 gives the full variable domain: KAGVTQTPRYLIKTRGQQVTLSCSPISGHRSVSWYQQTPGQGLQFLFEYFSETQRNKGNFPGRFSGRQFSNSRSEMNVSTLELGDSALYLCASSFGQGLYEQYFGPGTRLTVT.

J is TRBJ2-2 and V is TRBV27, with D uncertain. CDR3 length: 13 amino acids. Deletions cut 3 bases from V and 0 bases from J, with 2 bases between. Germline-derived CDR1 and CDR2 are MNHEY and SMNVEV (reference sequence). The CDR3 region has the DNA TGTGCCAGCAGTTTCCCGAACACCGGGGAGCTGTTTTTT. Amino acid sequence: CASSFPNTGELFF.

Comments on this clone: This CDR3 is also generated by other DNA sequences in the sample. This sequence joins TRBV27 and TRBJ2-1; TRBD2 matches 10 bases. V was clipped by 5 bases and J by 2 bases; unmatched bases: 3. Germline V lookup: CDR1 MNHEY, CDR2 SMNVEV (reference sequence). There are 15 residues in the CDR3. CDR3 bases: TGTGCCAGCAGTAGTGGGACTAGCGCCTACAATGAGCAGTTCTTC. Protein: CASSSGTSAYNEQFF.